The rows below give T cell receptor beta chains drawn from one sample of a study of CD8 T cells in Susac syndrome. TCRdb reprocessed the immunoSEQ multiplex PCR reads via MiXCR and lists one record per CDR3 protein. Seen here are over 80,000 distinct CDR3 sequences, 94% observed once, and the top ten hold roughly 0.97%. Sequencing was carried out using CD8+ T cells from PBMCs. All receptors derive from a human donor with Susac syndrome. The CDR3 runs from the conserved cysteine through the conserved F or W. A D gene is named only where the DNA matches it firmly. Only part of the rows carry a size: once, few, many, or a class if the clone is expanded.

abundance	v_gene	j_gene	d_gene	CDR3aa	CDR3nt
-	TRBV20-1	TRBJ2-3	TRBD2	CSARDVQRGETDTQYF	TGCAGTGCTAGAGATGTTCAGCGGGGGGAGACAGATACGCAGTATTTT
-	TRBV27	TRBJ1-1	-	CASNPHLGTEAFF	TGTGCCAGCAACCCACACCTGGGCACTGAAGCTTTCTTT
once	TRBV11-2	TRBJ2-5	-	CASSEPGFRETQYF	TGTGCCAGCAGCGAGCCGGGGTTTCGAGAGACCCAGTACTTC
-	TRBV5-6	TRBJ1-4	-	CASTYLGEKLFF	TGTGCCAGCACCTACCTGGGCGAAAAACTGTTTTTT
-	TRBV4-3	TRBJ1-2	-	CASSQEVQGTYGYTF	TGCGCCAGCAGCCAAGAAGTCCAGGGAACCTATGGCTACACCTTC
-	TRBV5-6	TRBJ1-6	-	CASSLVAGSVSPLHF	TGTGCCAGCAGCTTGGTCGCAGGGAGTGTCTCACCCCTCCACTTT
-	TRBV7-9	TRBJ1-2	-	CASSLVPPGYYGYTF	TGTGCCAGCAGCTTAGTTCCCCCAGGCTACTATGGCTACACCTTC
-	TRBV11-2	TRBJ2-1	-	CASSFPALAYNEQFF	TGTGCCAGCAGCTTCCCCGCGTTAGCCTACAATGAGCAGTTCTTC
-	TRBV12-3/TRBV12-4	TRBJ2-7	-	CASSSTIYEQYF	TGTGCCAGCAGTTCGACTATCTACGAGCAGTACTTC
-	TRBV28	TRBJ2-7	-	CASRRSGEGLENEQYF	TGTGCCAGCAGGAGAAGCGGCGAGGGCCTCGAGAACGAGCAGTACTTC
-	TRBV21-1	TRBJ2-1	-	CASSVAGGPLAYEQFF	TGTGCCAGTTCGGTAGCGGGGGGCCCTCTTGCCTATGAGCAGTTCTTC
-	TRBV5-1	TRBJ1-5	-	CAIDQPQHF	TGCGCCATTGATCAGCCCCAGCATTTT
-	TRBV29-1	TRBJ2-7	TRBD1	CSAGGLHEQYF	TGCAGCGCAGGGGGCCTCCACGAGCAGTACTTC
-	TRBV3-1	TRBJ2-7	TRBD1	CASRQDRESYEQYF	TGTGCCAGCAGACAGGACAGGGAATCCTACGAGCAGTACTTC
-	TRBV9	TRBJ2-2	-	CASSPVLNTGELFF	TGTGCCAGCAGCCCCGTTCTGAACACCGGGGAGCTGTTTTTT
-	TRBV27	TRBJ2-4	TRBD2	CASRGEGLAPDIQYF	TGTGCCAGCAGAGGTGAGGGACTAGCGCCCGACATTCAGTACTTC
-	TRBV29-1	TRBJ2-1	-	CSHRSNEQFF	TGCAGTCACAGGTCGAATGAGCAGTTCTTC
-	TRBV21-1	TRBJ1-5	-	CASSKPVRAEGTGNQPQHF	TGTGCCAGCAGCAAGCCAGTGAGGGCTGAAGGGACTGGCAATCAGCCCCAGCATTTT
-	TRBV2	TRBJ2-3	-	CASSEEAAVTDTQYF	TGTGCCAGCAGTGAAGAGGCGGCGGTCACAGATACGCAGTATTTT
-	TRBV12-3/TRBV12-4	TRBJ2-3	-	CASSSTSNTDTQYF	TGTGCCAGCAGTTCGACAAGTAACACAGATACGCAGTATTTT
-	TRBV7-8	TRBJ2-1	TRBD2	CASTETSGYEQFF	TGTGCCAGCACGGAGACTAGCGGGTATGAGCAGTTCTTC
-	TRBV12-3/TRBV12-4	TRBJ1-5	TRBD1	CASSFGQGGHQPQHF	TGTGCCAGCAGTTTCGGGCAGGGGGGGCATCAGCCCCAGCATTTT
-	TRBV4-3	TRBJ2-2	TRBD1	CASSQEPGTDTGELFF	TGCGCCAGCAGCCAGGAGCCCGGGACAGACACCGGGGAGCTGTTTTTT
once	TRBV14	TRBJ2-3	-	CASRDKASDTQYF	TGTGCCAGCCGGGACAAGGCGTCAGATACGCAGTATTTT
-	TRBV7-2	TRBJ2-2	-	CASSSGNTGELFF	TGTGCCAGCAGCTCCGGGAACACCGGGGAGCTGTTTTTT
-	TRBV15	TRBJ1-5	-	CATSRDYRPNQPQHF	TGTGCCACCAGCAGAGATTACAGACCTAATCAGCCCCAGCATTTT
-	TRBV7-8	TRBJ1-5	-	CASSLLPEGYSNQPQHF	TGTGCCAGCAGCCTCCTCCCTGAGGGCTATAGCAATCAGCCCCAGCATTTT
-	TRBV12-5	TRBJ1-6	-	CPSERALDNSPLHF	TGCCCCTCCGAGAGGGCGTTGGATAATTCACCCCTCCACTTT
-	TRBV7-9	TRBJ2-1	-	CASSFSTYTEQFF	TGTGCCAGCAGCTTTTCGACCTACACTGAGCAGTTCTTC
once	TRBV27	TRBJ2-5	-	CASSHNSEQETQYF	TGTGCCAGCAGCCATAATTCGGAGCAAGAGACCCAGTACTTC
-	TRBV10-3	TRBJ1-5	-	CAISGTGIGNQPQHF	TGTGCCATCAGCGGAACAGGGATAGGGAATCAGCCCCAGCATTTT
-	TRBV15	TRBJ1-1	TRBD1	CATSGDRGPGTEAFF	TGTGCCACCAGCGGGGACAGGGGGCCGGGTACTGAAGCTTTCTTT
-	TRBV9	TRBJ2-5	-	CASSVYSGTETQYF	TGTGCCAGCAGCGTCTACTCAGGGACGGAGACCCAGTACTTC
-	TRBV19	TRBJ2-5	TRBD2	CASSWASGLQETQYF	TGTGCCAGTAGTTGGGCTAGCGGGCTACAAGAGACCCAGTACTTC
-	TRBV4-2	TRBJ1-2	-	CASSQELQGFGYGYTF	TGTGCCAGCAGCCAAGAACTACAGGGCTTTGGCTATGGCTACACCTTC
-	TRBV7-3	TRBJ2-2	-	CASSHMNTGELFF	TGTGCCAGCAGCCACATGAACACCGGGGAGCTGTTTTTT
-	TRBV27	TRBJ2-7	TRBD1	CASTGTGHDYVQYF	TGTGCCAGCACCGGGACAGGCCACGACTACGTGCAGTACTTC
-	TRBV27	TRBJ1-4	-	CAFRGEGWGKLFF	TGTGCCTTCCGGGGAGAGGGATGGGGAAAACTGTTTTTT
-	TRBV7-9	TRBJ2-7	-	CASRSSSYEQYF	TGTGCCAGCCGGAGTAGCTCCTACGAGCAGTACTTC
-	TRBV3-1	TRBJ1-4	-	CASSQEDDEKLFF	TGTGCCAGCAGCCAAGAGGACGATGAAAAACTGTTTTTT
-	TRBV19	TRBJ1-4	-	CASSWGRETNEKLFF	TGTGCCAGTAGTTGGGGTAGGGAGACTAATGAAAAACTGTTTTTT
-	TRBV6-1	TRBJ1-1	-	CASSEWGETEAFF	TGTGCCAGCAGTGAATGGGGAGAGACTGAAGCTTTCTTT
-	TRBV19	TRBJ1-5	TRBD1	CASKDRDYSQPQHF	TGTGCCAGTAAAGACAGGGATTACAGTCAGCCCCAGCATTTT
-	TRBV21-1	TRBJ2-5	-	CASSNRLRRETQYF	TGTGCCAGCAGCAACCGCCTTAGGCGGGAGACCCAGTACTTC
-	TRBV7-2	TRBJ2-1	-	CASSLWLANEQFF	TGTGCCAGCAGCTTATGGCTAGCCAATGAGCAGTTCTTC